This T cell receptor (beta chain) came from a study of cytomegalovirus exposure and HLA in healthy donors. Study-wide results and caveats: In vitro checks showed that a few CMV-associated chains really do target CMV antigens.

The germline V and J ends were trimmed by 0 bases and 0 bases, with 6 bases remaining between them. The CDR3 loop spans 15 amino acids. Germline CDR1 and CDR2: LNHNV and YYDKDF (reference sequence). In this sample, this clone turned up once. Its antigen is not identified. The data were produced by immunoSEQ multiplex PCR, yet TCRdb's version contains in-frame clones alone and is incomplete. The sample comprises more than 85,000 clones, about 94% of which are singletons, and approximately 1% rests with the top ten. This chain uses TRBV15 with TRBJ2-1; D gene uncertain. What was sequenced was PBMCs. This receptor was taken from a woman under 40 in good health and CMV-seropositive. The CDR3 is CATSRDAASYNEQFF. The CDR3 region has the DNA TGTGCCACCAGCAGAGATGCGGCCTCCTACAATGAGCAGTTCTTC.